This T cell receptor (beta chain) stems from a study of human T cells and chemical hapten exposure. This clonotype was seen many times. The CDR3 spans 15 residues. Germline V CDR1 and CDR2: KGHSH, LQKENI. Trimming removed 2 bases at V and 0 bases at J, with 5 bases between. TCRdb re-called the RACE reads through MiXCR, storing one row per CDR3 protein. The sample contains 300,000 to 400,000 distinct CDR3 sequences, roughly 5.3% of which appear only once. Time point indicated: pre-sensitization, week 0. The treatment is: therapeutic diphenylcyclopropenone sensitization with weekly scalp DPC. This specimen consisted of whole blood, obtained in connection with sensitization to the hapten diphenylcyclopropenone (DPC). The sequence was collected from a woman between 45 and 60 years old with alopecia areata. Some clones in this sample may be carry-over from other donors' samples. This chain joins TRBV18 and TRBJ2-6; D gene ambiguous. As DNA, the CDR3 is TGTGCCAGCTCACCAAGGAACTCTGGGGCCAACGTCCTGACTTTC. It encodes CASSPRNSGANVLTF.